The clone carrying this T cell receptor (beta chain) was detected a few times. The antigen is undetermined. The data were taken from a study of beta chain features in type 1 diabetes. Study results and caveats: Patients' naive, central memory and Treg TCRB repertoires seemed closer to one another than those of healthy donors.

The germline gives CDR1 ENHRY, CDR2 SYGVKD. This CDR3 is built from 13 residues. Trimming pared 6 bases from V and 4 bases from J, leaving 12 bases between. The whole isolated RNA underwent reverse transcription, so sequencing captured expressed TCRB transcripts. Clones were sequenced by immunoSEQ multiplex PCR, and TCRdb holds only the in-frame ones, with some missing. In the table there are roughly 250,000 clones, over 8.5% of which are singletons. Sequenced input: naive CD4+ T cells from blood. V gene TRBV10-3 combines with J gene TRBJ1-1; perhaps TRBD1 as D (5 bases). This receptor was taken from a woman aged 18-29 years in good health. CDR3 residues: CAISRESGTEAFF. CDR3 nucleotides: TGTGCCATCAGCAGGGAATCGGGCACTGAAGCTTTCTTT.